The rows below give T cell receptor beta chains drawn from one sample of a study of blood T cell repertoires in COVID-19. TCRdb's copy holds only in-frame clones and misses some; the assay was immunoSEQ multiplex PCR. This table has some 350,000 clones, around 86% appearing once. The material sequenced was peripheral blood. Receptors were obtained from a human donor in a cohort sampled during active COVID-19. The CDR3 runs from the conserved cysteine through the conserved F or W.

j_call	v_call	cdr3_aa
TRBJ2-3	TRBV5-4	CASSLASGYTDTQYF
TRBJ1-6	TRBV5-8	CASSLSVGQGFSSPLHF
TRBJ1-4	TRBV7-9	CASSPSGRRANEKLFF
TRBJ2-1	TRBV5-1	CASSAGVAGGGEQFF
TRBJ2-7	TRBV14	CASSQSDFSEQYF
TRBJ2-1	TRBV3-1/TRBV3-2	CASSQGITSGDNEQFF
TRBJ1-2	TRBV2	CASSEALSRWGRGGGYGYTF
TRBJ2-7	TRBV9	CASSVDWGGGRNEQYF
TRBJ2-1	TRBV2	CASNGGSIYNEQFF
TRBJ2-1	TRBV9	CASSVGIGGNEQFF
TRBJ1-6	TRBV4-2	CASSQDRQSNSPLHF
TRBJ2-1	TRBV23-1	CASSQWGHQSSYNEQFF
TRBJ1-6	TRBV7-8	CASSYGTGDNSPLHF
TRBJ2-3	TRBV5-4	CASSTGQGSADTQYF
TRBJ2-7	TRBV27	CASSSPDRVHEQYF
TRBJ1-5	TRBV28	CASSPTENSNQPQHF
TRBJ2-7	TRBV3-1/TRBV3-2	CASSHVSGGLSYEQYF
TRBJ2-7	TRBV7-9	CASSWDYSYEQYF
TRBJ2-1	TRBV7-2	CASSQLRRDNEQFF
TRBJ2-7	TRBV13	CASSLGDRAYEQYF
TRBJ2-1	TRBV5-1	CASSSGGRSYNEQFF
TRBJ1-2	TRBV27	CASSSSDRAQGYTF
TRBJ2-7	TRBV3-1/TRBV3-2	CASSQDLAAPYEQYF
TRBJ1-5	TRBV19	CASSYRVNQPQHF
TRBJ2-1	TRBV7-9	CASRSSGTVDNEQFF
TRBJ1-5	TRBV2	CASSGQGVPQPQHF
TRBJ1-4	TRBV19	CASRSDRVLFF
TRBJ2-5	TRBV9	CASSAAGLAGVQETQYF
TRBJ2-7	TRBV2	CAVGGGGATYEQYF
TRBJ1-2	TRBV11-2	CASSLDLEGNYGYTF
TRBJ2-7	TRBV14	CASSQDLLSYEQYF
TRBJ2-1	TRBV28	CASSWDRRGYNEQFF
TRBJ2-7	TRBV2	CASSDGQNYEQYF
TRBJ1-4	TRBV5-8	CASRLRDSSTNEKLFF
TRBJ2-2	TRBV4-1	CASSQVGTGELFF
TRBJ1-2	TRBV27	CASSLKPTLGYTF
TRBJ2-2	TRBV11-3	CASSQTYTGELFF
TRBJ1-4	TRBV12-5	CASGPDRGRSTNEKLFF